This T cell receptor beta chain originates from a study of T cells in localized non-small cell lung cancer. General study findings and limits: Out of the top 100 tumor clones, a median roughly 58 were seen in adjacent lung. Uninvolved adjacent lung showed peak T cell clonality, exceeding tumor.

TCRdb keeps only in-frame clones here, not all; method: immunoSEQ multiplex PCR. Of about 77,000 clones listed, more than 75% are singletons. Comment on this clone: The target antigen is unknown.

Trimming pared 0 bases from V and 13 bases from J, leaving 16 bases between. CDR3 length: 15 residues. Germline CDR1 reads MGHRA; CDR2 reads YSYEKL. V is TRBV4-1 and J is TRBJ1-6; a weak D match, TRBD1 (5 bases). Material: peripheral blood, obtained before any cancer treatment. This receptor was taken from a woman aged 35-75 years with stage I squamous cell lung carcinoma. The CDR3 here is CASSQDRDLILPLHF. In DNA, the CDR3 is TGCGCCAGCAGCCAAGATAGGGACCTGATTCTCCCCCTCCACTTT.